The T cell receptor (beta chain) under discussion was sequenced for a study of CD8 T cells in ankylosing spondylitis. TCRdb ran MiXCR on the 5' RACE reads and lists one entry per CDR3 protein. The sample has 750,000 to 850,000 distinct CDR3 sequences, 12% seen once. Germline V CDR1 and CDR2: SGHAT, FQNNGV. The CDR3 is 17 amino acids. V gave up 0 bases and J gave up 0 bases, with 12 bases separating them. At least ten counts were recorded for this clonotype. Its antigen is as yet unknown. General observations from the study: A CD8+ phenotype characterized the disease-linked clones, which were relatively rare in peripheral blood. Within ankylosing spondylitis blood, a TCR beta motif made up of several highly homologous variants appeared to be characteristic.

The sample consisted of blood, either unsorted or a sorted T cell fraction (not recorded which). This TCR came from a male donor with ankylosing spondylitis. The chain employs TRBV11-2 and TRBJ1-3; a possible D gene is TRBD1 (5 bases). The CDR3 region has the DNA TGTGCCAGCAGCTTAGAACTGGGGGTACTCTCTGGAAACACCATATATTTT. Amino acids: CASSLELGVLSGNTIYF.